These 8 T cell receptor beta chains originate from one sample sequenced in a study of vaccination and CD4 T cells after COVID-19. Sequence data for DNA of cultured CD4+ T cells were generated by the Oncomine TCR Beta short-read assay. TCRdb reanalysed the PCR reads using MiXCR and keeps one entry per CDR3 protein. This sample carries over 9,500 distinct CDR3 sequences, around half of them seen once, and the ten largest clones take 28%. Treatment given: 10-day PBMC culture with coronavirus spike peptide pools or control peptides (ViraFEST assay). For these TCRs, the target antigens are not known. The sample comprised CD4+ T cells from blood, cultured in vitro. The receptors come from a human donor who had recovered from COVID-19.

This sequence joins TRBV6-1 and TRBJ2-3, with TRBD2 identical over 10 bases. CDR1 and CDR2 (germline): MNHNS, SASEGT. There are 15 residues in the CDR3. The J segment lost 2 bases and the V segment lost 8 bases, leaving 7 bases of the junction unmatched. As DNA, the CDR3 is TGTGCCAGCGATCGACTAGCGGGTGACACAGATACGCAGTATTTT. Residues: CASDRLAGDTDTQYF.

V is TRBV5-1 and J is TRBJ1-6; 7 bases line up with TRBD1. The length of the CDR3 is 16 residues. V lost 0 bases to trimming and J lost 5 bases; unmatched junction nucleotides: 5. Germline V gene lookup returns CDR1 SGHRS and CDR2 YFSETQ. DNA for the CDR3: TGCGCCAGCAGCTTGGGACAGGGAAGGGATAATTCACCCCTCCACTTT. This gives the protein CASSLGQGRDNSPLHF.

J is TRBJ1-1 and V is TRBV7-9; D gene unclear. Trimming removed 1 base from V and 5 bases from J, with 8 bases in between. The CDR3 totals 13 residues. Germline assignment: CDR1 SEHNR and CDR2 FQNEAQ (reference sequence). The CDR3 DNA is TGTGCCAGCAGCTTAGAGAAAGGGACTGAAGCTTTCTTT. This codes for CASSLEKGTEAFF.

A few counts support this clonotype. CDR3 bases: TGTGCCAGCAGTGCAGAAAATGGACAGATCTATGGCTACACCTTC. This gives the protein CASSAENGQIYGYTF. This chain connects TRBV6-1 to TRBJ1-2, with D tentatively TRBD1 (6 bases). This CDR3 has 15 amino acids. Germline V CDR1 and CDR2: MNHNS, SASEGT. The V gene lost 4 bases and the J gene lost 4 bases, with 16 bases spanning the gap.

This chain uses TRBV7-2 with TRBJ1-5; no clear D. The V gene lost 5 bases and the J gene lost 6 bases, with 17 bases spanning the gap. The CDR3 sequence is 15 residues long. In germline, CDR1 is SGHTA, CDR2 FQGNSA. The CDR3, as DNA: TGTGCCAGCAGCCAAGAACGAGGTGAGGGTCAGCCCCAGCATTTT. Amino acid sequence: CASSQERGEGQPQHF.

This chain uses TRBV19 with TRBJ2-2; D call uncertain. Germline values: CDR1 LNHDA, CDR2 SQIVND (reference sequence). The V and J ends lost 6 bases and 1 base respectively, with 3 bases between them. The CDR3 is made up of 12 amino acids. Written as DNA, the CDR3 is TGTGCCAGTAGAGAGAACACCGGGGAGCTGTTTTTT. This encodes CASRENTGELFF.

V is TRBV10-1 and J is TRBJ1-1; D remains ambiguous. The CDR3 totals 12 residues. The V and J ends lost 4 bases and 0 bases respectively, with 3 bases between them. CDR1 and CDR2 (germline): WNHNN, SYGVQD (reference sequence). CDR3 DNA: TGCGCCAGCAGTGGCATGAACACTGAAGCTTTCTTT. Translated: CASSGMNTEAFF.

This clonotype was detected only a few times. The chain joins TRBV11-3 to TRBJ2-7; D tentatively fits TRBD1 or TRBD2 (5 bases each). The ends were cut back, 5 bases at V and 5 bases at J, with 13 bases in the middle. This CDR3 contains 13 residues. CDR1 and CDR2 from the germline V gene are SGHNT and YENEEA. The CDR3 reads CASSHRDPNEQYF. DNA for the CDR3: TGTGCCAGCAGCCATAGGGACCCGAACGAGCAGTACTTC.